The text below deals with one TCR beta chain. This sample was taken from a study of blood T cell repertoires in COVID-19. Some clones are missing from TCRdb's copy, which holds only in-frame ones; the method was immunoSEQ multiplex PCR. The sample records about 330,000 clones, more than 85% being singletons. Participant reports of clinical history set cohort assignment. Germline values: CDR1 MNHEY, CDR2 SVGAGI. The germline V and J ends were trimmed by 5 bases and 4 bases, with 11 bases remaining between them. The CDR3 is 13 residues long. This chain uses TRBV6-5 with TRBJ1-2, with unresolved D. The sequencing input was PBMCs or T cells enriched from blood (not recorded which). The sequence derives from a woman aged 25 to 39 who had recovered from COVID-19. The CDR3 DNA reads as TGTGCCAGCAGTAGAGAAGCCCTCTATGGCTACACCTTC. Protein: CASSREALYGYTF.